The clone carrying this T cell receptor (beta chain) was seen many times. This entry comes from a study of T cell repertoires in cytomegalovirus infection. TCRdb redid the calling of the reads with MiXCR, one entry per CDR3 protein. The table has about 680,000 distinct CDR3 sequences, 20% to 30% seen once. This CDR3 has 19 amino acids. The germline CDR1 and CDR2 sequences are LGHNT and FRNRAP. Trimming removed 3 bases at V and 6 bases at J, with 28 bases between. The sequenced material came from CD8+ T cells from PBMCs. The receptor was isolated from a human donor in good health (CMV status not recorded). Some clones in this sample may be carry-over from other donors' samples. V and J are TRBV12-5 and TRBJ2-3; possible D gene TRBD1, 6 bases. The CDR3 reads CASGFRVSTGMALRDTQYF. CDR3 sequence (DNA): TGTGCTAGTGGTTTTAGGGTGTCGACAGGCATGGCCCTGAGGGATACGCAGTATTTT. The complete variable domain, with remaining parts taken from reference TRBV12-5 and TRBJ2-3, reads DARVTQTPRHKVTEMGQEVTMRCQPILGHNTVFWYRQTMMQGLELLAYFRNRAPLDDSGMPKDRFSAEMPDATLATLKIQPSEPRDSAVYFCASGFRVSTGMALRDTQYFGPGTRLTVL.